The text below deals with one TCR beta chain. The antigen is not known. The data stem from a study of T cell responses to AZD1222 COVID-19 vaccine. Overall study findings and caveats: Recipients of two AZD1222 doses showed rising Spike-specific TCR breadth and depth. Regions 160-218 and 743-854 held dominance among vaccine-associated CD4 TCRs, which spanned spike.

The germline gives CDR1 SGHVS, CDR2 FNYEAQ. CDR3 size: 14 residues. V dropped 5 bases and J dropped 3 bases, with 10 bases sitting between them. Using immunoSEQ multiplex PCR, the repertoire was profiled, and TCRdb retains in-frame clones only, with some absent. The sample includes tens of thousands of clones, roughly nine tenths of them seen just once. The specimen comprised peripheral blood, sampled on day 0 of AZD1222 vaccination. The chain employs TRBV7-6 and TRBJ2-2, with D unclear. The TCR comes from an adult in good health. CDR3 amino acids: CASSPGPYTGELFF. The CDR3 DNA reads TGTGCCAGCAGCCCCGGGCCCTACACCGGGGAGCTGTTTTTT.